These 10 T cell receptor beta chains came from one sample sequenced in a study of tissue T cells after allogeneic stem cell transplantation. Time point: mouse harvest day 14 after allogeneic transplant. Each mouse received 10^7 T-cell-depleted marrow cells plus 10^6 splenic CD5+ T cells by tail vein. Profiling relied on immunoSEQ multiplex PCR, and the TCRdb table lists in-frame clones only, not all of them. The table shows some 8,000 clones, with around 33% occurring only once. The sample was skin. The receptors derive from a female BALB/c mouse given C57BL/6 T cells with graft-versus-host disease after an allogeneic hematopoietic cell transplant.

In this sample, this clone is medium-sized. All gene names here are mouse names. The sequenced fragment ends 1 residue before the CDR3 boundary, so the rest is inferred from the germline J gene. This sequence joins TRBV23 and TRBJ2-2; the table calls TRBD1, which could not be checked here. From germline, CDR1 is KGHTA and CDR2 FQNQQP. The CDR3 length is 14 residues. The DNA read from the CDR3 is TGCTCCAGCAGTACAGGGGGCAACACCGGGCAGCTCTAC. It specifies CSSSTGGNTGQLY. The full CDR3 reads CSSSTGGNTGQLYF.

For this clone: The genes and germline here are from mouse. The read is 1 residue too short to cover the CDR3 end, so that end is filled in from the germline J gene. The chain joins TRBV26 to TRBJ2-4; D uncertain. The CDR3 totals 13 residues. The germline V and J ends were trimmed by 2 bases and 0 bases, with 3 bases remaining between them. CDR1 and CDR2 from the germline V gene are KGHPV and FQNQEV (reference sequence). The covered CDR3 bases are TGTGCCAGCAGTCTGGAGAGTCAAAACACCTTGTAC. Translated: CASSLESQNTLY. The CDR3 in full is CASSLESQNTLYF.

Points on this clone: The gene names given are mouse names. The sequence runs out 1 residue before the end of the CDR3; the remainder is reconstructed from the germline J gene. The gene calls are TRBV3 and TRBJ2-7; TRBD2 matches 12 bases. This CDR3 contains 14 residues. With 5 bases clipped from V and 4 bases from J, the junction kept 3 bases outside the gene matches. The germline gives CDR1 SNHLY, CDR2 FYNGKV (reference sequence). CDR3 bases read: TGTGCCAGCAGCACCGGGACTGGGGGGTATGAACAGTAC. Translated: CASSTGTGGYEQY. The entire CDR3 sequence reads CASSTGTGGYEQYF.

This clone qualifies as medium-sized. Gene labels here are mouse ones. The read ends 1 residue shy of where the CDR3 ends; the end is completed using the germline J gene. The J gene is TRBJ2-3, the V gene TRBV26; 11 bases match TRBD2. V was pared by 0 bases and J by 2 bases, with 1 base of the junction left unmatched. The CDR3 is 16 residues long. The germline V gene has CDR1 KGHPV and CDR2 FQNQEV (reference sequence). The sequenced CDR3 bases are TGTGCCAGCAGTCTGTCGACTGGGGGGGTTGCAGAAACGCTGTAT. Translation: CASSLSTGGVAETLY. The entire CDR3 protein reads CASSLSTGGVAETLYF.

This clone was observed once. All gene names here are mouse names. The read terminates 1 residue ahead of where the CDR3 ends, so the germline J gene completes it. The chain joins TRBV13-1 to TRBJ1-4; D is ambiguous. There are 13 residues in the CDR3. Trimming took 0 bases from V and 5 from J, leaving 5 bases between them. Germline CDR1 NSHNY, CDR2 SYGAGN. CDR3 DNA (partial): TGTGCCAGCAGTGATGGACAAAACGAAAGATTATTT. Its protein is CASSDGQNERLF. The full CDR3 sequence reads CASSDGQNERLFF.

By sample share, this clone is large. Gene labels here are mouse ones. Read sequence stops 1 residue before the CDR3 end, and the germline J gene provides the missing end. This sequence joins TRBV15 and TRBJ2-1; TRBD1 matches at 8 bases. CDR1 and CDR2 (germline): SGHND, FRSKSL. This CDR3 spans 14 amino acids. With V trimmed by 6 bases and J by 1 base, 2 bases remained unmatched. CDR3 DNA (partial): TGTGCCAGCAGCCGGGACAGGAACTATGCTGAGCAGTTC. Protein sequence: CASSRDRNYAEQF. The full CDR3 sequence reads CASSRDRNYAEQFF.

On this clone: Any gene name here is a mouse gene name. Read data end 1 residue before the CDR3 end; the end is taken from the germline J gene. The chain employs TRBV12-2 and TRBJ2-5, with D uncertain. CDR3 length: 14 residues. Trimming removed 0 bases from V and 0 bases from J, with 6 bases in between. CDR1 is SGHLS, CDR2 HYDKME, per germline. The sequenced CDR3 bases are TGTGCCAGCTCTCTCGCAATTAACCAAGACACCCAGTAC. Amino acid sequence: CASSLAINQDTQY. The full CDR3 protein is CASSLAINQDTQYF.

Only one count was recorded for this clone. Gene names denote mouse genes. Read data end 1 residue before the CDR3 end; the end is taken from the germline J gene. V usage is TRBV3 and J usage is TRBJ2-5; D gene uncertain. V lost 5 bases, J lost 2 bases, and 8 bases lay in between. Germline V gene lookup returns CDR1 SNHLY and CDR2 FYNGKV (reference sequence). This CDR3 region has 13 residues. The CDR3 protein is CASSPRGQDTQYF. The sequenced part of the CDR3 DNA is TGTGCCAGCAGCCCCCGGGGCCAAGACACCCAGTAC.

About this clone itself: A much larger clone differs by one base, so this may be a read error. Germline and genes here are mouse. The read stops 1 residue short of the end of the CDR3; the missing end is completed from the germline J gene. The chain joins TRBV15 to TRBJ1-1; 8 bases align to TRBD1. The V segment lost 5 bases and the J segment 4 bases; nucleotides outside the gene matches: 3. From germline, CDR1 is SGHND and CDR2 FRSKSL. The CDR3 has 13 residues. The CDR3 sequence is CASSQQGGTEVFF. CDR3 bases read: TGTGCCAGCAGTCAACAGGGGGGCACAGAAGTCTTC.

This clone is deemed medium-sized. Mouse gene names apply. The read falls 1 residue short of the CDR3 end, and the missing part is taken from the germline J gene. The chain links TRBV13-1 to TRBJ1-3; D ambiguous. Between the trimmed V and J ends, which lost 0 bases and 0 bases, there was a span of 7 bases. The V gene's germline CDR1 is NSHNY and CDR2 SYGAGN. The CDR3 spans 15 residues. The covered CDR3 bases are TGTGCCAGCAGTGATGCAAGGAATTCTGGAAATACGCTCTAT. Translated: CASSDARNSGNTLY. The full CDR3 protein is CASSDARNSGNTLYF.